A selection of T cell receptor beta chains follows, all from one sample in a study of vaccination and CD4 T cells after COVID-19. Their cognate antigens are unknown. TCRdb analysed the PCR reads with MiXCR anew, one entry per CDR3 protein. The sample includes around 7,200 distinct CDR3 sequences, under 65% seen only once; the top ten take about a third. What was sequenced was CD4+ T cells from blood, cultured in vitro. Every receptor here comes from a human donor who had recovered from COVID-19. The CDR3 runs from the conserved cysteine through the conserved F or W. Each record gives: CDR3 protein, CDR3 DNA, clone size, J gene, V gene, D gene. The D gene is left open where the match is weak. Some rows have no size entry. The others give once, few or many, or a class for an expanded clone.

CDR3aa: CSAEGDTEAFF; CDR3nt: TGCAGTGCCGAGGGGGACACTGAAGCTTTCTTT; abundance: -; j_gene: TRBJ1-1; v_gene: TRBV20-1; d_gene: -
CDR3aa: CAWSITGTWSNQPQHF; CDR3nt: TGTGCCTGGAGTATTACAGGGACATGGAGCAATCAGCCCCAGCATTTT; abundance: -; j_gene: TRBJ1-5; v_gene: TRBV30; d_gene: -
CDR3aa: CASSLVSSQARVFF; CDR3nt: TGTGCCAGCAGCTTAGTCTCATCCCAGGCCCGAGTCTTCTTT; abundance: large; j_gene: TRBJ1-1; v_gene: TRBV11-3; d_gene: -
CDR3aa: CASSFQGVEGYTF; CDR3nt: TGTGCCAGCAGTTTTCAGGGGGTCGAAGGCTACACCTTC; abundance: -; j_gene: TRBJ1-2; v_gene: TRBV27; d_gene: TRBD1
CDR3aa: CSAVLAGTQYF; CDR3nt: TGCAGTGCAGTACTAGCGGGTACGCAGTATTTT; abundance: few; j_gene: TRBJ2-3; v_gene: TRBV20-1; d_gene: TRBD2
CDR3aa: CSAPTLQETQYF; CDR3nt: TGCAGTGCCCCCACCCTCCAAGAGACCCAGTACTTC; abundance: -; j_gene: TRBJ2-5; v_gene: TRBV20-1; d_gene: -
CDR3aa: CSAADRAYYGYTF; CDR3nt: TGCAGTGCGGCGGACAGGGCATACTATGGCTACACCTTC; abundance: -; j_gene: TRBJ1-2; v_gene: TRBV20-1; d_gene: TRBD1
CDR3aa: CASSPQASAGELFF; CDR3nt: TGTGCCAGCAGTCCCCAGGCCTCCGCCGGGGAGCTGTTTTTT; abundance: -; j_gene: TRBJ2-2; v_gene: TRBV6-1; d_gene: -
CDR3aa: CASSLPDRNSYEQYF; CDR3nt: TGTGCCAGCAGTTTACCCGACAGGAACTCCTACGAGCAGTACTTC; abundance: -; j_gene: TRBJ2-7; v_gene: TRBV6-2/TRBV6-3; d_gene: -
CDR3aa: CSARDSGAVSSYNEQFF; CDR3nt: TGCAGTGCTAGAGATTCGGGAGCGGTAAGCTCCTACAATGAGCAGTTCTTC; abundance: -; j_gene: TRBJ2-1; v_gene: TRBV20-1; d_gene: -
CDR3aa: CASNPWPALYNEQFF; CDR3nt: TGTGCCAGCAACCCGTGGCCTGCACTCTACAATGAGCAGTTCTTC; abundance: -; j_gene: TRBJ2-1; v_gene: TRBV11-3; d_gene: -
CDR3aa: CASSVGPKPNSNQPQRF; CDR3nt: TGTGCCAGCAGTGTGGGGCCTAAACCAAATAGCAATCAGCCCCAGCGTTTT; abundance: -; j_gene: TRBJ1-5; v_gene: TRBV6-1; d_gene: -
CDR3aa: CAWSGGTGVGNEQFF; CDR3nt: TGTGCCTGGAGCGGCGGGACAGGGGTCGGGAATGAGCAGTTCTTC; abundance: -; j_gene: TRBJ2-1; v_gene: TRBV30; d_gene: TRBD1
CDR3aa: CAWSARGLTEAFF; CDR3nt: TGTGCCTGGAGTGCCAGGGGGCTCACTGAAGCTTTCTTT; abundance: -; j_gene: TRBJ1-1; v_gene: TRBV30; d_gene: TRBD1
CDR3aa: CSARSPSGREGDTDTQYF; CDR3nt: TGCAGTGCTAGATCGCCTAGCGGGAGGGAGGGGGACACAGATACGCAGTATTTT; abundance: -; j_gene: TRBJ2-3; v_gene: TRBV20-1; d_gene: TRBD2
CDR3aa: CASSSGGAGELFF; CDR3nt: TGTGCCAGCAGCAGCGGGGGTGCCGGGGAGCTGTTTTTT; abundance: -; j_gene: TRBJ2-2; v_gene: TRBV6-4; d_gene: TRBD2
CDR3aa: CASSQARNQPQHF; CDR3nt: TGTGCCAGCAGCCAAGCCAGAAATCAGCCCCAGCATTTT; abundance: -; j_gene: TRBJ1-5; v_gene: TRBV4-2; d_gene: -
CDR3aa: CASSATLYNSPLHF; CDR3nt: TGTGCCAGCAGTGCGACCCTCTATAATTCACCCCTCCACTTT; abundance: -; j_gene: TRBJ1-6; v_gene: TRBV6-2/TRBV6-3; d_gene: -
CDR3aa: CASGTSGGADTQYF; CDR3nt: TGTGCCAGCGGGACTAGCGGGGGGGCAGATACGCAGTATTTT; abundance: once; j_gene: TRBJ2-3; v_gene: TRBV6-2/TRBV6-3; d_gene: TRBD2
CDR3aa: CASSPEINEQFF; CDR3nt: TGTGCCAGCAGCCCCGAAATTAATGAGCAGTTCTTC; abundance: -; j_gene: TRBJ2-1; v_gene: TRBV7-2; d_gene: -
CDR3aa: CATSRRTDTQYF; CDR3nt: TGTGCCACGAGCAGACGCACAGATACGCAGTATTTT; abundance: -; j_gene: TRBJ2-3; v_gene: TRBV2; d_gene: -
CDR3aa: CVSSLTGTATYEQYF; CDR3nt: TGTGTCAGCAGCTTAACCGGGACGGCGACCTACGAGCAGTACTTC; abundance: -; j_gene: TRBJ2-7; v_gene: TRBV11-2; d_gene: -
CDR3aa: CSAGPAGTSGTGETQYF; CDR3nt: TGCAGTGCTGGTCCAGCCGGGACTAGCGGTACCGGGGAGACCCAGTACTTC; abundance: -; j_gene: TRBJ2-5; v_gene: TRBV20-1; d_gene: TRBD2
CDR3aa: CAWSVPSGLQETQYF; CDR3nt: TGTGCCTGGAGTGTACCATCGGGGCTCCAAGAGACCCAGTACTTC; abundance: once; j_gene: TRBJ2-5; v_gene: TRBV30; d_gene: -
CDR3aa: CSFGRTVNTEAFF; CDR3nt: TGCAGCTTCGGCCGGACGGTGAACACTGAAGCTTTCTTT; abundance: -; j_gene: TRBJ1-1; v_gene: TRBV29-1; d_gene: -
CDR3aa: CATSDFGTRGTDTQYF; CDR3nt: TGTGCCACCAGTGATTTCGGGACTAGAGGGACAGATACGCAGTATTTT; abundance: few; j_gene: TRBJ2-3; v_gene: TRBV24-1; d_gene: TRBD2
CDR3aa: CASSRGTSGGPQETQYF; CDR3nt: TGTGCCAGCAGCCGCGGGACTAGCGGAGGACCTCAAGAGACCCAGTACTTC; abundance: -; j_gene: TRBJ2-5; v_gene: TRBV12-3/TRBV12-4; d_gene: TRBD2
CDR3aa: CASSWGQGDEQYF; CDR3nt: TGTGCCAGCAGCTGGGGACAGGGGGACGAGCAGTACTTC; abundance: -; j_gene: TRBJ2-7; v_gene: TRBV7-6; d_gene: TRBD1
CDR3aa: CASSPRGSYNEQFF; CDR3nt: TGTGCCAGCAGCCCGCGCGGCTCCTACAATGAGCAGTTCTTC; abundance: -; j_gene: TRBJ2-1; v_gene: TRBV2; d_gene: -
CDR3aa: CASSLAQGAFGQPQHF; CDR3nt: TGTGCCAGCAGCTTGGCTCAGGGGGCCTTCGGACAGCCCCAGCATTTT; abundance: -; j_gene: TRBJ1-5; v_gene: TRBV5-8; d_gene: TRBD1
CDR3aa: CASREQGESPLHF; CDR3nt: TGTGCCAGTAGGGAGCAGGGTGAGTCACCCCTCCACTTT; abundance: -; j_gene: TRBJ1-6; v_gene: TRBV19; d_gene: -
CDR3aa: CASSGGLYNSPLHF; CDR3nt: TGTGCCAGCAGTGGGGGCCTCTATAATTCACCCCTCCACTTT; abundance: -; j_gene: TRBJ1-6; v_gene: TRBV25-1; d_gene: -
CDR3aa: CASSNRVSEAFF; CDR3nt: TGTGCCAGCAGCAACAGGGTTTCCGAAGCTTTCTTT; abundance: -; j_gene: TRBJ1-1; v_gene: TRBV6-1; d_gene: -
CDR3aa: CASSPLTSGTQGTQYF; CDR3nt: TGTGCCAGCAGCCCGTTGACTAGCGGGACACAAGGGACCCAGTACTTC; abundance: -; j_gene: TRBJ2-5; v_gene: TRBV5-4; d_gene: TRBD2
CDR3aa: CASGVNYGYTF; CDR3nt: TGTGCCAGCGGGGTTAACTATGGCTACACCTTC; abundance: -; j_gene: TRBJ1-2; v_gene: TRBV2; d_gene: -
CDR3aa: CASRRDSFTNYGYTF; CDR3nt: TGTGCCAGCAGGCGGGACAGTTTTACTAACTATGGCTACACCTTC; abundance: -; j_gene: TRBJ1-2; v_gene: TRBV6-1; d_gene: TRBD1
CDR3aa: CSAASGSENTGELFF; CDR3nt: TGCAGTGCTGCGAGCGGGAGCGAGAACACCGGGGAGCTGTTTTTT; abundance: -; j_gene: TRBJ2-2; v_gene: TRBV20-1; d_gene: TRBD2
CDR3aa: CASSQWGSYNSPLHF; CDR3nt: TGTGCCAGCAGCCAATGGGGCTCCTATAATTCACCCCTCCACTTT; abundance: -; j_gene: TRBJ1-6; v_gene: TRBV14; d_gene: -
CDR3aa: CASSETPGEGYGYTF; CDR3nt: TGTGCCAGCAGTGAGACCCCAGGGGAGGGATATGGCTACACCTTC; abundance: -; j_gene: TRBJ1-2; v_gene: TRBV2; d_gene: -
CDR3aa: CASKLASGRSYEQYF; CDR3nt: TGTGCCAGCAAGCTGGCTAGCGGGCGCTCCTACGAGCAGTACTTC; abundance: -; j_gene: TRBJ2-7; v_gene: TRBV7-8; d_gene: TRBD2
CDR3aa: CASSDSGKGTEAFF; CDR3nt: TGTGCCAGCAGTGACTCAGGCAAGGGGACTGAAGCTTTCTTT; abundance: -; j_gene: TRBJ1-1; v_gene: TRBV6-1; d_gene: -
CDR3aa: CASSPTGLNTGELFF; CDR3nt: TGTGCCAGCAGCCCAACGGGCCTAAACACCGGGGAGCTGTTTTTT; abundance: -; j_gene: TRBJ2-2; v_gene: TRBV7-2; d_gene: -
CDR3aa: CASSLALGSPLHF; CDR3nt: TGTGCCAGCAGCTTAGCCCTGGGTTCACCCCTCCACTTT; abundance: few; j_gene: TRBJ1-6; v_gene: TRBV7-2; d_gene: -
CDR3aa: CATSRDKGFYNEQFF; CDR3nt: TGTGCCACCAGCAGAGATAAGGGGTTCTACAATGAGCAGTTCTTC; abundance: medium-sized; j_gene: TRBJ2-1; v_gene: TRBV15; d_gene: -
CDR3aa: CASSYSTSAAKEQYF; CDR3nt: TGTGCCAGCAGCTATTCGACTAGCGCTGCGAAAGAGCAGTACTTC; abundance: -; j_gene: TRBJ2-7; v_gene: TRBV11-3; d_gene: TRBD2
CDR3aa: CATSERGEGVKNIQYF; CDR3nt: TGTGCCACCAGTGAGCGGGGGGAGGGTGTCAAAAACATTCAGTACTTC; abundance: -; j_gene: TRBJ2-4; v_gene: TRBV24-1; d_gene: TRBD2
CDR3aa: CASSQTTGGKGTEAFF; CDR3nt: TGTGCCAGCAGCCAAACGACAGGGGGAAAGGGCACTGAAGCTTTCTTT; abundance: -; j_gene: TRBJ1-1; v_gene: TRBV7-9; d_gene: TRBD1
CDR3aa: CASSSPPDRAYF; CDR3nt: TGTGCCAGCAGCTCCCCCCCGGACAGGGCGTACTTC; abundance: few; j_gene: TRBJ1-2; v_gene: TRBV7-6; d_gene: TRBD1
CDR3aa: CASSRNLQGNTEAFF; CDR3nt: TGTGCCAGCAGCCGAAACTTACAGGGGAACACTGAAGCTTTCTTT; abundance: -; j_gene: TRBJ1-1; v_gene: TRBV27; d_gene: -